The 16 T cell receptor beta chains given below trace back to one sample, sequenced in a study of control samples from healthy donors and cancer patients. Assay used: immunoSEQ multiplex PCR; TCRdb lists only in-frame clones, some missing. The sample has roughly 150,000 clones; 85% to 90% are singletons. Sequencing input: blood. Receptors originate from a man aged 18 to 35 in good health.

The chain links TRBV5-5 to TRBJ1-5; the D gene is possibly TRBD1 (6 bases). Germline V gene data show CDR1 as SGHKS and CDR2 as YYEKEE (reference sequence). Trimming shortened V by 2 bases and J by 6 bases, and 15 bases separated the two germline ends. The CDR3 totals 15 residues. The CDR3 bases are TGTGCCAGCAGCTTAACTCTCAGGGGATCTCAGCCCCAGCATTTT. Protein product: CASSLTLRGSQPQHF.

V is TRBV9 and J is TRBJ1-4; 8 bases are shared with TRBD1. CDR1 is SGDLS and CDR2 is YYNGEE in the germline V gene. V was clipped by 3 bases and J by 7 bases; unmatched bases: 8. This CDR3 is 15 amino acids long. The CDR3 protein is CASSGTTGEFEKLFF. The CDR3 DNA reads TGTGCCAGCAGCGGGACGACAGGGGAGTTTGAAAAACTGTTTTTT.

V and J are TRBV2 and TRBJ1-2; D is perhaps TRBD1 (5 bases). Between the trimmed V and J ends, which lost 9 bases and 6 bases, there was a span of 17 bases. This CDR3 is 13 amino acids long. Germline values: CDR1 SNHLY, CDR2 FYNNEI. CDR3 sequence: CASRDRWLDGYTF. The CDR3 coding sequence is TGTGCCAGTCGGGACCGATGGTTGGATGGCTACACCTTC.

The chain combines TRBV19 with TRBJ1-5; D remains unclear. The germline V gene encodes CDR1 LNHDA and CDR2 SQIVND (reference sequence). Between the trimmed V and J ends, which lost 6 bases and 6 bases, there was a span of 9 bases. This CDR3 spans 12 amino acids. CDR3 loop: CASSRDRQPQHF. In nucleotides, the CDR3 is TGTGCCAGTAGCCGCGACCGTCAGCCCCAGCATTTT.

The chain joins TRBV6-2 or TRBV6-3 to TRBJ1-1, with a possible D match to TRBD1 (6 bases). The CDR3 has 16 residues. V was clipped by 6 bases and J by 5 bases, with 22 bases between them. Germline V gene sequence: CDR1 MNHEY, CDR2 SVGEGT. The CDR3: CASSSGHPPFGTEAFF. The CDR3 nucleotides read TGTGCCAGCAGCTCGGGACACCCCCCATTCGGAACTGAAGCTTTCTTT.

V and J are TRBV5-8 and TRBJ2-1; maybe TRBD2 (6 bases). Germline V lookup: CDR1 SGHTS, CDR2 YDEGEE. V was pared by 3 bases and J by 1 base, with 14 bases between. The CDR3 consists of 16 residues. The DNA for the CDR3 is TGTGCCAGCAGCTACGGCGGGAAAGGATCCTACAATGAGCAGTTCTTC. Its protein is CASSYGGKGSYNEQFF. Variable domain in full (rest from reference TRBV5-8 and TRBJ2-1): EAGVTQSPTHLIKTRGQQATLRCSPISGHTSVYWYQQALGLGLQFLLWYDEGEERNRGNFPPRFSGRQFPNYSSELNVNALELEDSALYLCASSYGGKGSYNEQFFGPGTRLTVL.

The chain carries TRBV19 and TRBJ2-7; 8 bases align to TRBD2. Germline V gene sequence: CDR1 LNHDA, CDR2 SQIVND (reference sequence). The trim removed 4 bases at V and 3 bases at J, leaving 2 bases unmatched. This CDR3 contains 13 residues. CDR3 DNA: TGTGCCAGTAGTACGGGGACTAGCTACGAGCAGTACTTC. This gives the protein CASSTGTSYEQYF. The full variable domain, with the rest looked up from reference TRBV19 and TRBJ2-7, is DGGITQSPKYLFRKEGQNVTLSCEQNLNHDAMYWYRQDPGQGLRLIYYSQIVNDFQKGDIAEGYSVSREKKESFPLTVTSAQKNPTAFYLCASSTGTSYEQYFGPGTRLTVT.

The V and J genes are TRBV4-3 and TRBJ1-5, with no clear D. CDR3 length: 13 residues. V was pared by 0 bases and J by 5 bases, with 5 bases between. CDR1 and CDR2 from the germline V gene are LGHNA and YSLEER. The CDR3 region is CASSQDEDQPQHF. In DNA, the CDR3 is TGCGCCAGCAGCCAAGATGAGGATCAGCCCCAGCATTTT.

The V gene is TRBV5-6, the J gene TRBJ2-7; D is unresolved. The V end was cut by 4 bases, the J end by 0 bases, with 5 bases between. Germline CDR1 is SGHDT and CDR2 is YYEEEE. This CDR3 contains 12 residues. The DNA for the CDR3 is TGTGCCAGCAGCGGAATCTCCTACGAGCAGTACTTC. Translating it yields CASSGISYEQYF.

This rearrangement joins TRBV6-2 or TRBV6-3 to TRBJ2-3; D is uncertain. The CDR3 covers 12 residues. With 2 bases removed from V and 4 bases from J, the gap between germline ends came to 4 bases. Germline V gives CDR1 MNHEY, CDR2 SVGEGT. The CDR3 loop is CASSYGPDTQYF. In DNA form, the CDR3 reads TGTGCCAGCAGTTACGGTCCAGATACGCAGTATTTT.

The chain couples TRBV2 to TRBJ1-6; D unclear. The CDR3 spans 17 residues. Germline CDR1 reads SNHLY; CDR2 reads FYNNEI. The germline V and J ends were trimmed by 8 bases and 6 bases, with 23 bases remaining between them. CDR3 coding DNA: TGTGCCAGCTCTCGAGCGGAGGGTGCCCTTCTTAATTCACCCCTCCACTTT. This sequence encodes CASSRAEGALLNSPLHF.

V gene TRBV5-1 combines with J gene TRBJ2-5, with a tentative D call TRBD2 (5 bases). The CDR3 has 14 residues. Trimming removed 2 bases from V and 2 bases from J, with 10 bases in between. Looked up from germline, CDR1 is SGHRS and CDR2 is YFSETQ. DNA for the CDR3: TGCGCCAGCAGCTTCGGTGGGAGACAAGAGACCCAGTACTTC. This codes for CASSFGGRQETQYF.

This chain uses TRBV11-2 with TRBJ2-3; 9 bases fit TRBD2. The J segment lost 3 bases and the V segment lost 8 bases, leaving 9 bases of the junction unmatched. CDR3 size: 15 residues. CDR1 and CDR2 from the germline V gene are SGHAT and FQNNGV. CDR3 DNA sequence: TGTGCCAGCGGGCTGGGAGCGGGGGGTACAGATACGCAGTATTTT. Its protein is CASGLGAGGTDTQYF.

The V gene is TRBV2, the J gene TRBJ2-7; no firm D call. The V end was cut by 8 bases, the J end by 3 bases, with 11 bases between. CDR1 and CDR2 from the germline V gene are SNHLY and FYNNEI. This CDR3 is built from 12 residues. CDR3 region: CASLILNYEQYF. In DNA form, the CDR3 reads TGTGCCAGCCTAATCCTTAACTACGAGCAGTACTTC.

The gene calls are TRBV6-6 and TRBJ2-3; D unclear. Between the trimmed V and J ends, which lost 2 bases and 8 bases, there was a span of 8 bases. This CDR3 is 12 amino acids long. Germline V gene lookup returns CDR1 MNHNY and CDR2 SVGAGI (reference sequence). CDR3 nucleotide sequence: TGTGCCAGCAGTTACGGTGTTGGTACGCAGTATTTT. This codes for CASSYGVGTQYF.

The chain recombines TRBV6-2 or TRBV6-3 with TRBJ1-2; tentatively, D is TRBD1 (6 bases). The V and J ends lost 1 base and 1 base respectively, with 16 bases between them. The length of the CDR3 is 17 residues. Germline-derived CDR1 and CDR2 are MNHEY and SVGEGT. The DNA for the CDR3 is TGTGCCAGCAGTTACTTCGGGCGACAGGCCGGTAACTATGGCTACACCTTC. Its protein is CASSYFGRQAGNYGYTF.